This TCR beta chain was found in a study of PD-L1 blockade in urothelial cancer. Germline assignment: CDR1 KGHSH and CDR2 LQKENI. Trimming removed 6 bases at V and 9 bases at J, with 17 bases between. The CDR3 is made up of 13 amino acids. Time point noted: peripheral blood 6 weeks after treatment start. Per patient, between 1 and 8 samples were collected at pretreatment and on-treatment time points. Each PCR had synthetic TCR analog templates added to it as a spike-in. TCRdb keeps only in-frame clones here, not all; method: immunoSEQ multiplex PCR. The table has around 100,000 clones, around 93% seen once; the top ten hold 3% to 4.5%.

V usage is TRBV18 and J usage is TRBJ1-1; a possible D gene is TRBD1 (6 bases). This clonotype originated in a man aged 60 to 69 with urothelial cancer. The sequencing here drew on PBMCs, taken around atezolizumab (anti-PD-L1) treatment. CDR3 bases: TGTGCCAGCTCGACCAGGGACAAATTCAAAGCTTTCTTT. Translated: CASSTRDKFKAFF. The full variable domain, its missing parts supplied by reference TRBV18 and TRBJ1-1, is NAGVMQNPRHLVRRRGQEARLRCSPMKGHSHVYWYRQLPEEGLKFMVYLQKENIIDESGMPKERFSAEFPKEGPSILRIQQVVRGDSAAYFCASSTRDKFKAFFGQGTRLTVV.